What follows is one T cell receptor beta chain and its context. Clones were sequenced by immunoSEQ multiplex PCR, and TCRdb holds only the in-frame ones, with some missing. The sample has 90,000 to 100,000 clones; 79% are singletons. This specimen comes from a study of control samples from healthy donors and cancer patients. CDR1 is MNHEY and CDR2 is SVGAGI in the germline V gene. Trimming left V 6 bases short and J 4 bases short, with 16 bases between. CDR3 length: 15 residues. The specimen sequenced was blood. The chain carries TRBV6-5 and TRBJ1-5; D may be TRBD1 (6 bases). The sequence was collected from a woman aged 25 to 45 in good health. DNA of the CDR3: TGTGCCAGCAGCTTGGGGGGGCCGGGGAATCAGCCCCAGCATTTT. This gives the protein CASSLGGPGNQPQHF.